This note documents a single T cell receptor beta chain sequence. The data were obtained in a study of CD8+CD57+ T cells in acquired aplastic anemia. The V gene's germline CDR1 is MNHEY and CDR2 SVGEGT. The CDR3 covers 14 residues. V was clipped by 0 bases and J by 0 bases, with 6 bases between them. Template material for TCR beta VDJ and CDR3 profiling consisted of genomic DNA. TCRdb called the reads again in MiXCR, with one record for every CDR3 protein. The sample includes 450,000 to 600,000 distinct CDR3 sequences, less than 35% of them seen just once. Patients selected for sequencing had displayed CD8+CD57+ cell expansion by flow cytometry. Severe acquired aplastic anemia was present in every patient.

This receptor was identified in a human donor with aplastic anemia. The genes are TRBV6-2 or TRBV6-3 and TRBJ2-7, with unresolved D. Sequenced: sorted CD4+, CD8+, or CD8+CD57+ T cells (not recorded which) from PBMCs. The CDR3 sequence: CASSYSSPSYEQYF. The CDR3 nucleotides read TGTGCCAGCAGTTACTCCAGTCCCTCCTACGAGCAGTACTTC.